The next 4 T cell receptor beta chains were all read from a single sample in a study of shared T cell receptors in the human thymus. Only in-frame clones appear in the TCRdb table, and some are missing; sequencing was by immunoSEQ multiplex PCR. Of about 660,000 clones listed, about 87% were seen once; the top ten hold roughly 0.0089%. This same sample was also taken into another study, of human thymus T cells.

The sequenced sample consisted of thymocytes. These receptors all stem from a boy younger than two with a congenital heart defect.

This clone was recorded a few times. The chain carries TRBV14 and TRBJ1-1, with D tentatively TRBD1 (5 bases). The germline V gene encodes CDR1 SGHDN and CDR2 FVKESK. The CDR3 is 16 amino acids. The V gene lost 1 base and the J gene lost 4 bases, with 16 bases spanning the gap. The CDR3 nucleotides are TGTGCCAGCAGCCAAGTGTTAACAGGTCTGGCCACTGAAGCTTTCTTT. Its protein is CASSQVLTGLATEAFF. The whole variable domain, filled in from reference TRBV14 and TRBJ1-1, reads EAGVTQFPSHSVIEKGQTVTLRCDPISGHDNLYWYRRVMGKEIKFLLHFVKESKQDESGMPNNRFLAERTGGTYSTLKVQPAELEDSGVYFCASSQVLTGLATEAFFGQGTRLTVV.

The chain carries TRBV27 and TRBJ1-2; D possibly corresponds to TRBD1 (5 bases). The ends were cut back, 3 bases at V and 9 bases at J, with 14 bases in the middle. CDR3 length equals 13 residues. The germline V gene encodes CDR1 MNHEY and CDR2 SMNVEV (reference sequence). The CDR3 bases are TGTGCCAGCAGTTTTACGCAGGGTATGCGCTACACCTTC. Amino acids: CASSFTQGMRYTF.

V and J are TRBV30 and TRBJ1-2, with no clear D. The V end was cut by 3 bases, the J end by 3 bases, with 8 bases between. Germline loops: CDR1 GTSNPN, CDR2 SVGIG (reference sequence). The CDR3 consists of 12 residues. The CDR3 protein is CAWSGSHYGYTF. In DNA form, the CDR3 reads TGTGCCTGGAGCGGGTCCCACTATGGCTACACCTTC.

The rearrangement links TRBV28 to TRBJ1-2; D is uncertain. The germline V gene has CDR1 MDHEN and CDR2 SYDVKM. The CDR3 is 17 amino acids. V was trimmed by 1 base and J by 6 bases, leaving 21 bases between them. The CDR3 DNA is TGTGCCAGCAGTTTATCCCCTTGGACTTATCTGATAAATGGCTACACCTTC. Its translation is CASSLSPWTYLINGYTF.